Listed below are T cell receptor beta chains from one sample, sequenced in a study of blood T cell repertoires in COVID-19. TCRdb's copy holds only in-frame clones and misses some; the assay was immunoSEQ multiplex PCR. The table shows approximately 110,000 clones, with around 84% occurring only once. Input material: peripheral blood. The receptors here all came from a man aged 35-49 years with acute or convalescent COVID-19. CDR3s include the opening cysteine and the closing phenylalanine or tryptophan. The D gene is left open where the match is weak. Part of the rows lack a size; the others show once, few, many or a class for expanded clones.

CDR3nt	CDR3aa	d_gene	j_gene	abundance	v_gene
TGTGCCAGCAGCTTAGCCCGGGACAGGGTCTACGAGCAGTACTTC	CASSLARDRVYEQYF	TRBD1	TRBJ2-7	once	TRBV11-2
TGTGCCAGCAGCCGGGGAGGGTCCCTGTTTAATTCACCCCTCCACTTT	CASSRGGSLFNSPLHF	.	TRBJ1-6	.	TRBV7-9
TGTGCCAGTAGTATAGGGACTGCCTACACAGATACGCAGTATTTT	CASSIGTAYTDTQYF	.	TRBJ2-3	once	TRBV19
TGTGCCAGCAGCTTTCACGGTCTAGCGGGGGGAAATACGCAGTATTTT	CASSFHGLAGGNTQYF	TRBD2	TRBJ2-3	.	TRBV7-2
TGTGCCAGCAGCTTAGCGGGACAGGTCTATGGCTACACCTTC	CASSLAGQVYGYTF	TRBD1	TRBJ1-2	.	TRBV7-9
TGTGCCAGCAGTTCGGCGGGAAACAATGAGCAGTTCTTC	CASSSAGNNEQFF	.	TRBJ2-1	.	TRBV6-5
TGTGCCACCGCTAGCGGCCCGTACAATGAGCAGTTCTTC	CATASGPYNEQFF	TRBD2	TRBJ2-1	.	TRBV12-3/TRBV12-4
TGCGCCAGCAGCCCCCGGGGTAGGCTGGAGACCCAGTACTTC	CASSPRGRLETQYF	.	TRBJ2-5	.	TRBV5-1
TGTGCCAGCAGTTTACCCGGGTCAGCAAACACAATATATTTT	CASSLPGSANTIYF	.	TRBJ1-3	.	TRBV28
TGTGCCAGCAGTCCCTATCGGGGGGGCCTAGAAAACATTCAGTACTTC	CASSPYRGGLENIQYF	TRBD2	TRBJ2-4	.	TRBV6-2/TRBV6-3
TGTGCCAGCAGTTCGTTTAGCACAGATACGCAGTATTTT	CASSSFSTDTQYF	.	TRBJ2-3	.	TRBV6-5
TGTGCCAGCAGCAAAGCGCGACAGGGGGCGAACAAAGACGAGCAGTACTTC	CASSKARQGANKDEQYF	.	TRBJ2-7	.	TRBV21-1
TGTGCCAGCAGTGCACAGGGGAGAGGAGAGACCCAGTACTTC	CASSAQGRGETQYF	TRBD1	TRBJ2-5	.	TRBV25-1
TGCGCCAGCAGCCAAGGACGACTAGCGCTTACTAGCACAGATACGCAGTATTTT	CASSQGRLALTSTDTQYF	TRBD2	TRBJ2-3	.	TRBV4-1
TGTGCCAGCAGCTTATATACAGCGGGGGCCTACGAGCAGTACTTC	CASSLYTAGAYEQYF	TRBD2	TRBJ2-7	.	TRBV7-3
TGTGCCAGTAGTATAAGAGGGGGCCCCAACTATGGCTACACCTTC	CASSIRGGPNYGYTF	TRBD1	TRBJ1-2	.	TRBV19
TGCGCCAGCAGAAGGGCGGGAGGTAGGACAGATACGCAGTATTTT	CASRRAGGRTDTQYF	TRBD2	TRBJ2-3	many	TRBV5-1
TGTGCCAGCAGCCCGGACAGGGCTACCACTGAAGCTTTCTTT	CASSPDRATTEAFF	TRBD1	TRBJ1-1	.	TRBV11-1
TGTGCCAGCAGCCAAGTGGCGGGAGGCGAGCAGTACTTC	CASSQVAGGEQYF	TRBD2	TRBJ2-7	.	TRBV14
TGTGCCAGCAGCTCGCAAACAGGGAACGAGCAGTACTTC	CASSSQTGNEQYF	.	TRBJ2-7	.	TRBV7-6
TGTGCCAGCAGCCGCCCCACAGGGAGCGGGACCCAGTACTTC	CASSRPTGSGTQYF	.	TRBJ2-5	.	TRBV28
TGTGCCAGCAGTTCCGCAGGGGGCTCTAGAGGCTACACCTTC	CASSSAGGSRGYTF	TRBD1	TRBJ1-2	.	TRBV28
TGTGCCAGCAGCTCCCAGGGTACTCCTAGCACAGATACGCAGTATTTT	CASSSQGTPSTDTQYF	.	TRBJ2-3	once	TRBV7-6
TGCGCCAGCAGCCAAGATTACGGGTCCTACGAGCAGTACTTC	CASSQDYGSYEQYF	.	TRBJ2-7	.	TRBV4-3
TGTGCTAGCAGCTTAGCGTCAGGGGCGAACTACGAGCAGTACTTC	CASSLASGANYEQYF	.	TRBJ2-7	.	TRBV7-7
TGCGCCAGCAGCCGGAGCACTGTCACCGGGGAGCTGTTTTTT	CASSRSTVTGELFF	.	TRBJ2-2	.	TRBV4-3
TGTGCCAGCAGTACCACTTATTCACCCCTCCACTTT	CASSTTYSPLHF	.	TRBJ1-6	.	TRBV6-2/TRBV6-3
TGCGCCAGCAGGCCCAGGGACAGCTATAGCTATGGCTACACCTTC	CASRPRDSYSYGYTF	TRBD1	TRBJ1-2	.	TRBV5-1
TGTGCCAGCAGCTTACAAGCATCGGGAGATACGCAGTATTTT	CASSLQASGDTQYF	.	TRBJ2-3	.	TRBV7-2